The present T cell receptor beta chain was sequenced within a study of naive and memory T cell subsets. At least ten counts were recorded for this clonotype. Treatment noted: skin biopsy from PPD injection site in Mantoux-positive individual. An oligonucleotide containing a UMI was ligated to the 3' end of TCR cDNA. Skin biopsies came from PPD injection sites in Mantoux-positive individuals. J lost 6 bases, V lost 2 bases, and 8 bases had no gene match. This CDR3 spans 15 amino acids. The germline V gene has CDR1 SGHRS and CDR2 YFSETQ. Amplification of ligated cDNA took four PCR rounds with SP2 and nested alpha and beta constant primers. TCRdb itself ran the UMI-ligation and nested PCR reads through MiXCR, one entry per CDR3 protein. The sample yields fewer than 35,000 distinct CDR3 sequences, about 6.9% seen once.

The chain carries TRBV5-1 and TRBJ2-1; 7 positions agree with TRBD1. Sequenced here: skin, sampled from a tuberculin skin test site. This TCR came from an adult in good health. As DNA, the CDR3 is TGCGCCAGCAGCTTCAAGGGGGCGGACGCCAATGAGCAGTTCTTC. This encodes CASSFKGADANEQFF.